Reported below is one TCR beta chain. No antigen is known for it. CDR1 is LGHNA, CDR2 YNFKEQ, per germline. Trimming cost V 0 bases and J 2 bases, with 15 bases left between them. The CDR3 covers 17 residues. Method: immunoSEQ multiplex PCR; TCRdb's copy keeps in-frame clones and lacks some. This repertoire shows 250,000 to 300,000 clones, 94% found once; its top ten account for 0.55%. This entry belongs to a study of T cell responses to AZD1222 COVID-19 vaccine. Study results and caveats: The donor group comprised mostly white British people and more females; the analysis possibly underestimated clonal diversity.

The source is an adult who received the AZD1222 COVID-19 vaccine. The chain uses TRBV4-2 and TRBJ2-3; no clear D gene. The material was peripheral blood, obtained 28 days after the second AZD1222 dose. CDR3 DNA sequence: TGTGCCAGCAGCCAAGATTCCCAGGCCTTGTACACAGATACGCAGTATTTT. Protein: CASSQDSQALYTDTQYF.